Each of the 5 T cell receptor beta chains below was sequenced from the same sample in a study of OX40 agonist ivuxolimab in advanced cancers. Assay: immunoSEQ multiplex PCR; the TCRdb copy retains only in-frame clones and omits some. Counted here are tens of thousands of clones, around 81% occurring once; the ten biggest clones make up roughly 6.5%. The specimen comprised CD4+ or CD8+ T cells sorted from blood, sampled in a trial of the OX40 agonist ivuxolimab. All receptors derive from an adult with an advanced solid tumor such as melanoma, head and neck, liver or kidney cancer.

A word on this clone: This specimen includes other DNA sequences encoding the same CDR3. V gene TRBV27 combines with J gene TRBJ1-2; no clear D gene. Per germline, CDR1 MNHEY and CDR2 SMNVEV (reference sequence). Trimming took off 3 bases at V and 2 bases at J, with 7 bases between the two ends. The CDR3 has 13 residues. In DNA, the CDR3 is TGTGCCAGCAGTTTGGGCCGAAACTATGGCTACACCTTC. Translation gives CASSLGRNYGYTF.

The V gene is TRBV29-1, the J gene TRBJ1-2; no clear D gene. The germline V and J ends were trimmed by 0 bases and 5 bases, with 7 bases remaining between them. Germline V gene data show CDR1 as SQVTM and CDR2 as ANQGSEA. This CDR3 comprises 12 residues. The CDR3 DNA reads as TGCAGCGTTGAAGAGGGAGGGTATGGCTACACCTTC. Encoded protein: CSVEEGGYGYTF.

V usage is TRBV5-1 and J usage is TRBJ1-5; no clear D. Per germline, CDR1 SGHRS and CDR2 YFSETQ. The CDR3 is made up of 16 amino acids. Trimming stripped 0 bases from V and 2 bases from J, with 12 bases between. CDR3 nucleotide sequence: TGCGCCAGCAGCTTGGCCGGGGAGGAAGGCAATCAGCCCCAGCATTTT. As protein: CASSLAGEEGNQPQHF.

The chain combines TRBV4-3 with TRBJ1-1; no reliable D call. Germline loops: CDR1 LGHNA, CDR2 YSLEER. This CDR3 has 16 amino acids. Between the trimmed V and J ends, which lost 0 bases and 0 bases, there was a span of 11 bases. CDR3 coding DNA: TGCGCCAGCAGCCAAGACCCGAACGGAATGAACACTGAAGCTTTCTTT. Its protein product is CASSQDPNGMNTEAFF.

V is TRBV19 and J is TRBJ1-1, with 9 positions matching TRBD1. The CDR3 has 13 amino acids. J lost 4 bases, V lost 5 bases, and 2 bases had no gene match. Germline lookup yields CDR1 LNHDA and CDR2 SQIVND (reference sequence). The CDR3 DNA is TGTGCCAGTAGTCTGACAGGGGGCACTGAAGCTTTCTTT. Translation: CASSLTGGTEAFF.